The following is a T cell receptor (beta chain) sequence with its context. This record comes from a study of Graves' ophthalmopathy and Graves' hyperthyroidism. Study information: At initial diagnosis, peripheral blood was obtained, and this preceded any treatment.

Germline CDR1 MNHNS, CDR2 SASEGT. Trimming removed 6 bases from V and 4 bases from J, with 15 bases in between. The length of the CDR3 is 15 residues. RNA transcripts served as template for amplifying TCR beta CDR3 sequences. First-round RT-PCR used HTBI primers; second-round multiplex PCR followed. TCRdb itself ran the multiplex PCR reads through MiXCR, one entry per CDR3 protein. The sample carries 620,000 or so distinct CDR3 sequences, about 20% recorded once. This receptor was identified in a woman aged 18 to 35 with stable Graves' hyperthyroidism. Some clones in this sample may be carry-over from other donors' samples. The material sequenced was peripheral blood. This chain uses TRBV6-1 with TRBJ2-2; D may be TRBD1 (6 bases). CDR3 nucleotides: TGTGCCAGCAGAAGACAGGAGGCGAGCACCGGGGAGCTGTTTTTT. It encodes CASRRQEASTGELFF.